This T cell receptor beta chain was identified during a study of cytomegalovirus exposure and HLA in healthy donors. Overall study: From donors who were HLA-typed, an early data release held about 89 million unique TCRs.

Study results and caveats: The study reported that TCR beta sequences accurately predicted HLA-A and HLA-B alleles in most subjects. Later analysis suggested most CMV-associated TCR beta chains were HLA-restricted. An analysis was carried out later, and it reportedly showed fewer N-insertions in an Asian-associated ancestry cluster than the approximately 680-donor mean.

This clone was seen only a few times. Its target is not known. V lost 7 bases and J 2 bases, leaving 11 bases between the germline ends. Germline CDR1 reads SEHNR; CDR2 reads FQNEAQ (reference sequence). CDR3 length: 13 amino acids. The study ran its PCR with 60 Vbeta and 13 Jbeta primers. The repertoire was sequenced with immunoSEQ multiplex PCR; TCRdb's copy has only in-frame clones and lacks some. This sample carries more than 110,000 clones, roughly four fifths of them seen once, and the ten largest clones take 4.5% to 5%. The clonotype originates from a woman between 45 and 60 years old in good health and CMV-seronegative. Sample: PBMCs. V and J are TRBV7-9 and TRBJ1-1; unclear D gene. CDR3: CASIRGSNTEAFF. The CDR3 DNA follows: TGTGCCAGCATCCGGGGTTCTAACACTGAAGCTTTCTTT.